This TCR beta chain was sequenced during a study of PD-1 blockade in classical Hodgkin lymphoma. Turning to the study itself: Once every 2 weeks, patients received intravenous nivolumab at 3 mg/kg. Overall study results and limits: Exclusion covered patients beginning nivolumab under 1 year post-ASCT. Relapsed/refractory patients reportedly had the lowest baseline TCR diversity, below newly diagnosed patients, who were below healthy donors. With CD4+ cells, TCR diversity rose significantly by C4D1, but not with CD8+ cells.

This clone was observed a few times. What it binds is unknown. Trimming took off 3 bases at V and 3 bases at J, with 15 bases between the two ends. Looked up from germline, CDR1 is SGHRS and CDR2 is YFSETQ. The CDR3 has 15 amino acids. Time point here: cycle 4 day 1 (C4D1), after five to seven weeks of nivolumab. Each patient relapsed following autologous stem cell transplantation, and prior brentuximab vedotin exposure differed. Data came from immunoSEQ multiplex PCR; TCRdb stores just in-frame clones and leaves some out. The sample lists about 94,000 clones, around 93% occurring once. J is TRBJ1-2 and V is TRBV5-1; D is possibly TRBD1 (5 bases). The TCR originated in a human donor with classical Hodgkin lymphoma. The specimen comprised peripheral blood mononuclear cells (PBMCs), sampled before the fourth cycle of nivolumab. In DNA, the CDR3 is TGCGCCAGCAGCTGGGGGAAGGGCGGGGACTATGGCTACACCTTC. As protein: CASSWGKGGDYGYTF.